This entry lists 8 T cell receptor beta chains sequenced from one sample in a study of CD8 T cells in Susac syndrome. Reverse transcription of 0.5 to 1 ug RNA was performed with random hexamers. TCRdb reprocessed the immunoSEQ multiplex PCR reads via MiXCR and lists one record per CDR3 protein. Among around 90,000 distinct CDR3 sequences listed, approximately 96% were seen once. Sequencing was carried out using CD8+ T cells from PBMCs. Receptor source: a human donor with Susac syndrome.

A single count supports this clonotype. CDR3 in DNA: TGCAGTGCTAGATCGACGACAGGTTCCTACGAGCAGTACTTC. Residues: CSARSTTGSYEQYF. The rearrangement uses TRBV20-1 and TRBJ2-7, with a tentative D call TRBD1 (6 bases). Germline loops: CDR1 DFQATT, CDR2 SNEGSKA (reference sequence). Trimming stripped 2 bases from V and 1 base from J, with 12 bases between. The CDR3 sequence is 14 residues long.

The chain links TRBV4-3 to TRBJ2-1; TRBD1 matches at 10 bases. Germline loops: CDR1 LGHNA, CDR2 YSLEER. Losses at the gene ends were 11 bases for V and 4 bases for J; bases not matched to a gene: 5. This CDR3 has 13 residues. Here the CDR3 reads CASGGQGYNEQFF. CDR3 nucleotides: TGCGCCTCAGGGGGACAGGGGTACAATGAGCAGTTCTTC.

The chain has TRBV6-5 and TRBJ1-2; no clear D. Trimming took off 2 bases at V and 3 bases at J, with 16 bases between the two ends. The germline CDR1 and CDR2 sequences are MNHEY and SVGAGI. The CDR3 consists of 16 residues. CDR3 residues: CASSYALLGSDYGYTF. The CDR3 bases are TGTGCCAGCAGTTACGCTCTCTTGGGCAGCGACTATGGCTACACCTTC.

This clonotype was observed a handful of times. The rearrangement uses TRBV27 and TRBJ2-3, with a weak D call TRBD1 (7 bases). CDR1 is MNHEY and CDR2 is SMNVEV in the germline V gene (reference sequence). There are 17 residues in the CDR3. The V gene lost 0 bases and the J gene lost 0 bases, with 13 bases spanning the gap. In DNA form, the CDR3 reads TGTGCCAGCAGTTTATCTCGCGGGACAGAGAGCACAGATACGCAGTATTTT. Translating gives CASSLSRGTESTDTQYF.

V is TRBV12-3 or TRBV12-4 and J is TRBJ1-1, with TRBD1 matching 8 bases. This CDR3 comprises 16 residues. V gave up 6 bases and J gave up 1 base; unmatched junction bases: 10. CDR3 residues: CASRGDRGEWNTEAFF. The DNA for the CDR3 is TGTGCCAGCAGGGGAGACAGGGGTGAATGGAACACTGAAGCTTTCTTT.

The chain carries TRBV12-3 or TRBV12-4 and TRBJ2-7; a weak D match, TRBD2 (6 bases). V lost 9 bases and J 5 bases, leaving 14 bases between the germline ends. The CDR3 has 12 residues. CDR3 nucleotides: TGTGCCAGTACCGGGACTTTAAACGAGCAGTACTTC. Protein sequence: CASTGTLNEQYF.

The rearrangement joins TRBV5-6 to TRBJ2-1; 7 positions match TRBD2. The CDR3 consists of 14 residues. The germline CDR1 and CDR2 sequences are SGHDT and YYEEEE. Trimming at V came to 1 base and at J to 6 bases, leaving 4 bases not matched to a gene. The CDR3 region is CASSLQREGNEQFF. The CDR3 DNA follows: TGTGCCAGCAGCTTGCAGAGGGAGGGCAATGAGCAGTTCTTC.

The chain links TRBV29-1 to TRBJ2-7, with 10 bases matching TRBD2. The CDR3 has 14 amino acids. V lost 1 base, J lost 7 bases, and 7 bases stayed unmatched. Germline V lookup: CDR1 SQVTM, CDR2 ANQGSEA. The CDR3 bases are TGCAGCGTTGAAGCAGGGACTAGCGTTCGAGAGCAGTACTTC. Translation: CSVEAGTSVREQYF.